This T cell receptor beta chain was sequenced for a study of T cell responses to AZD1222 COVID-19 vaccine. Study-wide context: Timing groups of about 4 and about 12 weeks for second doses were pooled.

Points from the study as a whole: Possibly, clonal diversity was underestimated; donors were largely white British and included more females.

A word on this clone: Its antigen is not identified.

Sequencing used immunoSEQ multiplex PCR; TCRdb keeps in-frame clones, though not all of them. Counted here are 97,000 or so clones, about 88% occurring once; the ten biggest clones make up about 5%. Trimming removed 3 bases at V and 3 bases at J, with 12 bases between. The CDR3 spans 14 residues. The germline CDR1 and CDR2 sequences are DFQATT and SNEGSKA (reference sequence). The receptor comes from an adult in good health. The V and J genes are TRBV20-1 and TRBJ2-1; no clear D. The sample in question was peripheral blood, obtained on day 0 of AZD1222 vaccination. The CDR3 region is CSASGTSLYNEQFF. CDR3 coding DNA: TGCAGTGCTAGTGGTACCTCCCTCTACAATGAGCAGTTCTTC.